The entry that follows covers one T cell receptor beta chain sequence. The record originates from a study of T cells in Graves' hyperthyroidism and ophthalmopathy. From RNA transcripts, TCR beta CDR3 regions were amplified. HTBI primers were employed in a first-round RT-PCR of the TCR CDR3. Using its own MiXCR run on the multiplex PCR reads, TCRdb lists one record per CDR3 protein. The sample yields 500,000 to 600,000 distinct CDR3 sequences, about 43% seen once. V lost 1 base and J lost 5, with 20 bases in between. CDR1 MNHEY and CDR2 SVGEGT come from the germline V gene. This CDR3 comprises 18 residues.

Material: peripheral blood or thyroid tissue (not recorded which). This TCR was recovered from an adult woman with Graves' disease, either hyperthyroidism or ophthalmopathy (not recorded which). V and J are TRBV6-2 or TRBV6-3 and TRBJ2-2; TRBD2 might be the D (6 bases). CDR3 sequence (DNA): TGTGCCAGCAGTTACTGGGAAGGGGACCTACGGGGGACCGGGGAGCTGTTTTTT. This encodes CASSYWEGDLRGTGELFF.